Following are 21 T cell receptor beta chains from one sample sequenced in a study of radiotherapy plus CTLA-4 blockade in lung cancer. Sequenced by immunoSEQ multiplex PCR; TCRdb stores in-frame clones only, minus some. The repertoire holds around 80,000 clones, with roughly 80% as singletons. The specimen comprised peripheral blood, sampled from a patient treated with radiotherapy plus ipilimumab. These receptor sequences come from a human donor with non-small cell lung cancer whose response to radiotherapy plus ipilimumab could not be evaluated.

This chain links TRBV5-1 with TRBJ1-1; no reliable D call. Per germline, CDR1 SGHRS and CDR2 YFSETQ. This CDR3 comprises 14 residues. The V end lost 0 bases, the J end lost 7 bases, and 13 bases lay between the germline ends. CDR3 residues: CASSLEVAPLEAFF. The CDR3 region has the DNA TGCGCCAGCAGCTTGGAAGTAGCACCTCTTGAAGCTTTCTTT.

The rearrangement links TRBV7-3 to TRBJ2-3, with D possibly being TRBD2 (5 bases). Germline loops: CDR1 SGHTA, CDR2 FQGTGA. V gave up 4 bases and J gave up 3 bases, with 11 bases separating them. This CDR3 comprises 14 residues. CDR3 protein: CASSSGIVTDTQYF. The DNA of the CDR3 is TGTGCCAGCAGCTCGGGAATCGTGACAGATACGCAGTATTTT.

This clone was detected a few times. Germline and junction disagree at one end, which may indicate a read error. The gene calls are TRBV4-2 and TRBJ1-2; D unclear. The CDR3 length is 12 residues. Germline V gene lookup returns CDR1 LGHNA and CDR2 YNFKEQ. The CDR3 DNA follows: TGTGCCAGCAGCCAAGATGGCGACAAGCCGTTATTC. The encoded protein is CASSQDGDKPLF.

This clone showed up just once. The chain carries TRBV28 and TRBJ2-4; 13 positions agree with TRBD2. The germline CDR1 and CDR2 sequences are MDHEN and SYDVKM. The CDR3 sequence is 15 residues long. V lost 6 bases to trimming and J lost 8 bases; unmatched junction nucleotides: 7. CDR3 DNA: TGTGCCAGCAGGAAAACTAGCGGGGGGGCAGACATTCAGTACTTC. This codes for CASRKTSGGADIQYF. Supplemented by reference TRBV28 and TRBJ2-4, the full variable domain reads DVKVTQSSRYLVKRTGEKVFLECVQDMDHENMFWYRQDPGLGLRLIYFSYDVKMKEKGDIPEGYSVSREKKERFSLILESASTNQTSMYLCASRKTSGGADIQYFGAGTRLSVL.

The chain is built from TRBV19 and TRBJ2-2, with D possibly being TRBD1 (6 bases). V lost 5 bases, J lost 1 base, and 11 bases lay in between. The CDR3 is made up of 15 amino acids. Germline loops: CDR1 LNHDA, CDR2 SQIVND (reference sequence). As DNA, the CDR3 is TGTGCCAGTAGTCCTGGACAGCTGAACACCGGGGAGCTGTTTTTT. Encoded protein: CASSPGQLNTGELFF.

V gene TRBV5-8 combines with J gene TRBJ2-5, with 7 positions matching TRBD1. Unmatched junction bases numbered 7, after V lost 4 bases and J lost 1 base. Germline V gene data show CDR1 as SGHTS and CDR2 as YDEGEE. The CDR3 has 15 amino acids. The DNA for the CDR3 is TGTGCCAGCAGCAAGGGACAGCCGATCCAAGAGACCCAGTACTTC. Protein product: CASSKGQPIQETQYF.

The chain couples TRBV9 to TRBJ2-6; unclear D gene. V gave up 4 bases and J gave up 0 bases, with 11 bases separating them. Germline-derived CDR1 and CDR2 are SGDLS and YYNGEE. This CDR3 comprises 16 residues. The CDR3 nucleotides are TGTGCCAGCAGCCCTAACGGTTACTCTGGGGCCAACGTCCTGACTTTC. Translated: CASSPNGYSGANVLTF.

This chain links TRBV7-9 with TRBJ1-2; possibly TRBD1 for D (5 bases). The CDR3 has 15 residues. CDR1 SEHNR and CDR2 FQNEAQ come from the germline V gene (reference sequence). Trimming took off 1 base at V and 1 base at J, with 10 bases between the two ends. CDR3 DNA sequence: TGTGCCAGCAGCTTAGGGACATCTGGTAACTATGGCTACACCTTC. Translation gives CASSLGTSGNYGYTF.

The table lists this clone with many counts. The rearrangement links TRBV7-2 to TRBJ2-7; TRBD2 aligns across 8 bases. V shed 1 base, J shed 0 bases, and the junction held 8 bases outside the gene matches. Germline V gene data show CDR1 as SGHTA and CDR2 as FQGNSA. The CDR3 runs 17 residues. The CDR3 here is CASSLVAGGYPSYEQYF. DNA for the CDR3: TGTGCCAGCAGCTTAGTCGCGGGGGGTTATCCCTCCTACGAGCAGTACTTC.

The chain joins TRBV6-5 to TRBJ1-1; tentative D call: TRBD1 (6 bases). Trimming removed 6 bases from V and 2 bases from J, with 10 bases in between. The germline CDR1 and CDR2 sequences are MNHEY and SVGAGI. There are 13 residues in the CDR3. CDR3 coding DNA: TGTGCCAGCAGGCTACAGGGAAACACTGAAGCTTTCTTT. Its translation: CASRLQGNTEAFF.

The chain has TRBV7-6 and TRBJ2-7, with D unresolved. With 4 bases removed from V and 2 bases from J, the gap between germline ends came to 12 bases. This CDR3 contains 14 residues. In germline, CDR1 is SGHVS, CDR2 FNYEAQ. CDR3 bases: TGTGCCAGCAGCTCCCCAGACACAGCCTACGAGCAGTACTTC. It encodes CASSSPDTAYEQYF.

This clone was detected only a few times. The chain is built from TRBV16 and TRBJ2-3, with 9 positions matching TRBD1. The CDR3 totals 15 residues. The V gene's germline CDR1 is KGHSY and CDR2 FQNENV. Losses at the gene ends were 5 bases for V and 1 base for J; bases not matched to a gene: 4. This CDR3 reads CASSADRGGTDTQYF. CDR3 DNA: TGTGCCAGCAGCGCGGACAGGGGCGGCACAGATACGCAGTATTTT.

The chain couples TRBV13 to TRBJ1-4; D is perhaps TRBD1 (6 bases). The CDR3 sequence is 15 residues long. Trimming took off 5 bases at V and 2 bases at J, with 12 bases between the two ends. Looked up from germline, CDR1 is PRHDT and CDR2 is FYEKMQ (reference sequence). The CDR3 DNA reads TGTGCCAGCAGCCCCACAGGGTCCACTAATGAAAAACTGTTTTTT. Amino acid sequence: CASSPTGSTNEKLFF.

The gene calls are TRBV15 and TRBJ2-3, with D perhaps matching TRBD1 (5 bases). This CDR3 region has 15 residues. Trimming removed 5 bases at V and 2 bases at J, with 14 bases between. Germline V gene sequence: CDR1 LNHNV, CDR2 YYDKDF (reference sequence). In DNA form, the CDR3 reads TGTGCCACCAGCGCCCCTGGGGCCGTCACAGATACGCAGTATTTT. This sequence encodes CATSAPGAVTDTQYF.

This chain joins TRBV2 and TRBJ2-1; 8 positions agree with TRBD1. The CDR3 totals 15 residues. J lost 7 bases, V lost 6 bases, and 11 bases had no gene match. From germline, CDR1 is SNHLY and CDR2 FYNNEI. In DNA, the CDR3 is TGTGCCAGCAGAGCCTCCGGGACAGGTAGGAATGAGCAGTTCTTC. Protein product: CASRASGTGRNEQFF.

The V gene is TRBV5-1, the J gene TRBJ1-6; no clear D gene. The V and J ends lost 1 base and 0 bases respectively, with 8 bases between them. This CDR3 is 16 amino acids long. Germline values: CDR1 SGHRS, CDR2 YFSETQ. The CDR3 nucleotides read TGCGCCAGCAGCTTGAGATGGAGCTCCTATAATTCACCCCTCCACTTT. Amino acid sequence: CASSLRWSSYNSPLHF.

V is TRBV27 and J is TRBJ1-1; no definite D call. Trimming pared 5 bases from V and 4 bases from J, leaving 11 bases between. CDR3 size: 13 residues. Germline assignment: CDR1 MNHEY and CDR2 SMNVEV (reference sequence). In DNA, the CDR3 is TGTGCCAGCAGTCTTCGGCCGGGCACTGAAGCTTTCTTT. Amino acid sequence: CASSLRPGTEAFF.

This clone was observed a handful of times. J is TRBJ2-5 and V is TRBV18, with 7 bases aligning to TRBD2. The junction had 3 bases not matched to a gene; V was cut back by 1 base and J by 4 bases. The germline V gene encodes CDR1 KGHSH and CDR2 LQKENI. This CDR3 is 14 amino acids long. The CDR3 region is CASSPREGRETQYF. CDR3 DNA: TGTGCCAGCTCACCACGGGAGGGGAGAGAGACCCAGTACTTC. Full variable domain (outside the CDR3, taken from reference TRBV18 and TRBJ2-5): NAGVMQNPRHLVRRRGQEARLRCSPMKGHSHVYWYRQLPEEGLKFMVYLQKENIIDESGMPKERFSAEFPKEGPSILRIQQVVRGDSAAYFCASSPREGRETQYFGPGTRLLVL.

This clone was picked up a small number of times. The chain recombines TRBV5-4 with TRBJ1-5; tentatively, D is TRBD1 (6 bases). V was clipped by 4 bases and J by 10 bases, with 18 bases between them. The CDR3 loop spans 14 amino acids. Germline V gene data show CDR1 as SGHNT and CDR2 as YYREEE (reference sequence). In nucleotides, the CDR3 is TGTGCCAGCAGCGCTGGACAGCCCACGGGACCCCAGCATTTT. It is translated as CASSAGQPTGPQHF.

The genes are TRBV7-2 and TRBJ2-7, with 14 bases fitting TRBD2. The CDR3 runs 17 residues. J gave up 5 bases and V 3 bases, and 9 bases lay outside the gene matches. The germline CDR1 and CDR2 sequences are SGHTA and FQGNSA. The CDR3 region has the DNA TGTGCCAGCAGCTTTGGTCCGGGACTAGCGGGGGCTCACGAGCAGTACTTC. It specifies CASSFGPGLAGAHEQYF. Combining the CDR3 with reference TRBV7-2 and TRBJ2-7 gives the whole variable domain GAGVSQSPSNKVTEKGKDVELRCDPISGHTALYWYRQSLGQGLEFLIYFQGNSAPDKSGLPSDRFSAERTGGSVSTLTIQRTQQEDSAVYLCASSFGPGLAGAHEQYFGPGTRLTVT.

The rearrangement uses TRBV4-1 and TRBJ2-7; D is ambiguous. The length of the CDR3 is 15 residues. V was trimmed by 3 bases and J by 6 bases, leaving 18 bases between them. Germline CDR1 MGHRA, CDR2 YSYEKL. This chain's CDR3 is CASSQHYPLRIEQYF. CDR3 DNA: TGCGCCAGCAGCCAGCACTACCCCTTAAGAATCGAGCAGTACTTC.